These 19 T cell receptor beta chains originate from one sample sequenced in a study of a mutant IDH1 vaccine in newly diagnosed glioma. The method was immunoSEQ multiplex PCR; TCRdb's version includes in-frame clones alone and lacks a portion of them. The repertoire holds about 25,000 clones, 70% to 80% seen once, with roughly 9.5% in the top ten. The time point here: week 11, during vaccination. Each dose of the vaccine consisted of 300 ug of mutant IDH1 20-mer peptide, with topical imiquimod. Antigens of these TCRs are unknown. This specimen was PBMCs, taken from a glioma patient whose treatment included an IDH1 peptide vaccine. The origin of the receptors is a woman in her late teens or twenties with glioma.

The V and J genes are TRBV18 and TRBJ1-1; tentative D call: TRBD1 (5 bases). Trimming stripped 4 bases from V and 3 bases from J, with 18 bases between. CDR1 is KGHSH and CDR2 is LQKENI in the germline V gene. The CDR3 runs to 16 residues. This chain's CDR3 is CASSLLTGLGDTEAFF. The CDR3 bases are TGTGCCAGCTCACTCTTAACGGGGCTGGGGGACACTGAAGCTTTCTTT.

On this clone: At one end the junction does not follow the germline gene, possibly because of a read error. The chain employs TRBV7-7 and TRBJ2-5, with D unclear. Germline V CDR1 and CDR2: SSHAT, FNYEAQ (reference sequence). This CDR3 has 11 residues. CDR3 in amino acids: CASSNGETQYF. The CDR3 region has the DNA TGTGCTAGCAGCAACGGTGAGACCCAGTACTTC.

The V gene is TRBV10-3, the J gene TRBJ2-1; 10 bases are a match to TRBD1. From germline, CDR1 is ENHRY and CDR2 SYGVKD. This CDR3 region has 15 residues. The ends lost 4 bases at V and 6 bases at J; junction bases unmatched: 6. CDR3: CAISGGQGSPNEQFF. The CDR3 coding sequence is TGTGCCATCAGTGGGGGACAGGGGAGTCCCAATGAGCAGTTCTTC.

This clone was picked up one time. The chain is built from TRBV28 and TRBJ2-5, with D possibly TRBD2 on 5 matching bases. There are 15 residues in the CDR3. The germline V and J ends were trimmed by 2 bases and 5 bases, with 15 bases remaining between them. Per germline, CDR1 MDHEN and CDR2 SYDVKM. The CDR3 here is CASSLRGRGRETQYF. DNA for the CDR3: TGTGCCAGCAGTTTACGGGGTAGAGGAAGGGAGACCCAGTACTTC.

V and J are TRBV28 and TRBJ1-2; no definite D call. Trimming shortened V by 6 bases and J by 13 bases, and 15 bases separated the two germline ends. CDR1 and CDR2 (germline): MDHEN, SYDVKM. The CDR3 runs 11 residues. The CDR3 sequence is CASSPGFGGTF. CDR3 DNA: TGTGCCAGCAGCCCCGGGTTTGGAGGCACCTTC.

The CDR3 nucleotides are TGTGCCAGCAGCTTGGTTGGGGCCCCCACTGAAGCTTTCTTT. It yields the protein CASSLVGAPTEAFF. The chain links TRBV5-4 to TRBJ1-1, with a possible D match to TRBD1 (5 bases). CDR3 length equals 14 residues. Germline CDR1 reads SGHNT; CDR2 reads YYREEE (reference sequence). V dropped 0 bases and J dropped 4 bases, with 10 bases sitting between them.

The CDR3 loop is CASRRASNQPQHF. CDR3 bases: TGTGCCAGCAGACGTGCGAGCAATCAGCCCCAGCATTTT. The chain employs TRBV27 and TRBJ1-5, with D uncertain. Looked up from germline, CDR1 is MNHEY and CDR2 is SMNVEV (reference sequence). The germline V and J ends were trimmed by 6 bases and 1 base, with 7 bases remaining between them. CDR3 length equals 13 residues.

The V gene is TRBV6-6, the J gene TRBJ2-1; the D is unclear. Between the trimmed V and J ends, which lost 6 bases and 5 bases, there was a span of 5 bases. The CDR3 runs to 11 residues. The germline gives CDR1 MNHNY, CDR2 SVGAGI (reference sequence). The DNA for the CDR3 is TGTGCCAGCAGGGGTAACAATGAGCAGTTCTTC. It encodes CASRGNNEQFF.

V usage is TRBV28 and J usage is TRBJ1-1, with TRBD1 as a possible D gene (6 bases). The CDR3 contains 14 residues. From germline, CDR1 is MDHEN and CDR2 SYDVKM. V lost 7 bases and J lost 5, with 17 bases in between. This chain's CDR3 is CASTRHRVGTEAFF. The CDR3 bases are TGTGCCAGCACCCGACACAGGGTGGGGACTGAAGCTTTCTTT.

This clone was counted a few times. The V call is TRBV5-1, the J call TRBJ1-2; tentatively, D is TRBD1 (5 bases). Per germline, CDR1 SGHRS and CDR2 YFSETQ. The CDR3 extends over 13 amino acids. V was trimmed by 4 bases and J by 6 bases, leaving 13 bases between them. The CDR3 is CASSPDNGNGYTF. The CDR3 DNA follows: TGCGCCAGCAGCCCGGACAACGGTAATGGCTACACCTTC.

The chain recombines TRBV27 with TRBJ2-5; D gene ambiguous. Trimming took 5 bases from V and 0 from J, leaving 10 bases between them. Germline V gene lookup returns CDR1 MNHEY and CDR2 SMNVEV (reference sequence). The CDR3 runs to 14 residues. CDR3 sequence (DNA): TGTGCCAGCAGTCCCACCGCGTACCAAGAGACCCAGTACTTC. This translates into CASSPTAYQETQYF.

The chain is built from TRBV4-3 and TRBJ2-7; D gene ambiguous. Trimming removed 5 bases from V and 7 bases from J, with 15 bases in between. CDR1 is LGHNA, CDR2 YSLEER, per germline. CDR3 size: 13 residues. CDR3 in amino acids: CASSTSSTREQYF. For the CDR3, the DNA is TGCGCCAGCAGCACTTCCTCGACGAGGGAGCAGTACTTC.

The V and J genes are TRBV14 and TRBJ1-1, with TRBD1 as a possible D gene (6 bases). Germline CDR1 and CDR2: SGHDN and FVKESK. This CDR3 region has 15 residues. V gave up 6 bases and J gave up 2 bases, with 16 bases separating them. The CDR3 here is CASRPSTGSNTEAFF. CDR3 sequence (DNA): TGTGCCAGCAGACCCTCTACAGGGTCCAACACTGAAGCTTTCTTT.

The chain has TRBV30 and TRBJ2-1; D gene ambiguous. The CDR3 totals 13 residues. Germline V CDR1 and CDR2: GTSNPN, SVGIG (reference sequence). The V end was cut by 0 bases, the J end by 4 bases, with 7 bases between. In DNA, the CDR3 is TGTGCCTGGAGTGTAGCCAGTTACAATGAGCAGTTCTTC. Encoded protein: CAWSVASYNEQFF.

The J gene is TRBJ1-1, the V gene TRBV7-8, with 7 bases aligning to TRBD1. This CDR3 has 14 amino acids. Trimming at V came to 5 bases and at J to 3 bases, leaving 6 bases not matched to a gene. Germline V gives CDR1 SGHVS, CDR2 FQNEAQ. CDR3 amino acids: CASSPDRVYTEAFF. The CDR3 nucleotides read TGTGCCAGCAGCCCCGACAGGGTCTACACTGAAGCTTTCTTT. Full variable domain (remainder filled in from reference TRBV7-8 and TRBJ1-1): GAGVSQSPRYKVAKRGQDVALRCDPISGHVSLFWYQQALGQGPEFLTYFQNEAQLDKSGLPSDRFFAERPEGSVSTLKIQRTQQEDSAVYLCASSPDRVYTEAFFGQGTRLTVV.

CDR3 loop: CASSLGTGHAGAPLHF. CDR3 sequence (DNA): TGTGCCAGCAGCTTAGGTACAGGCCATGCCGGGGCGCCCCTCCACTTT. The chain employs TRBV7-2 and TRBJ1-6; perhaps TRBD1 as D (5 bases). The germline V gene has CDR1 SGHTA and CDR2 FQGNSA. The CDR3 runs to 16 residues. Trimming took off 1 base at V and 13 bases at J, with 20 bases between the two ends. The entire variable domain, with the rest obtained from reference TRBV7-2 and TRBJ1-6, is as follows: GAGVSQSPSNKVTEKGKDVELRCDPISGHTALYWYRQSLGQGLEFLIYFQGNSAPDKSGLPSDRFSAERTGGSVSTLTIQRTQQEDSAVYLCASSLGTGHAGAPLHFGNGTRLTVT.

This clone is medium-sized in the sample. The V call is TRBV19, the J call TRBJ1-1, with 8 bases matching TRBD1. Losses at the gene ends were 9 bases for V and 10 bases for J; bases not matched to a gene: 13. CDR1 LNHDA and CDR2 SQIVND come from the germline V gene (reference sequence). There are 13 residues in the CDR3. The CDR3 protein is CASLQGQGATAFF. CDR3 nucleotide sequence: TGTGCCAGCCTCCAGGGGCAGGGGGCGACAGCTTTCTTT.

This sequence joins TRBV30 and TRBJ2-3; the D gene is possibly TRBD2 (6 bases). Trimming took 5 bases from V and 6 from J, leaving 12 bases between them. Germline assignment: CDR1 GTSNPN and CDR2 SVGIG (reference sequence). The CDR3 extends over 12 amino acids. The CDR3 sequence is CAWGDWQDTQYF. Here the CDR3 DNA reads TGTGCCTGGGGGGACTGGCAGGATACGCAGTATTTT.

This chain links TRBV19 with TRBJ1-2; D uncertain. V lost 3 bases, J lost 4 bases, and 12 bases lay in between. Looked up from germline, CDR1 is LNHDA and CDR2 is SQIVND (reference sequence). CDR3 length equals 14 residues. CDR3 in DNA: TGTGCCAGTAGTATGCCCAGTAGCTTCTATGGCTACACCTTC. Translated: CASSMPSSFYGYTF.